Given below is one T cell receptor beta chain in context. J lost 4 bases, V lost 4 bases, and 11 bases had no gene match. CDR1 is KGHSH, CDR2 LQKENI, per germline. This CDR3 has 16 residues. The record originates from a study of T-cell reconstitution after alpha-beta-depleted transplantation in children. Preparation of the TCRbeta library was carried out with unique molecular identifiers. Via MiXCR, TCRdb re-called the PCR reads, giving one row per CDR3 protein. The sample records some 640,000 distinct CDR3 sequences, roughly 15% being singletons. V usage is TRBV18 and J usage is TRBJ1-1; 8 bases are a match to TRBD1. The input for sequencing was PBMCs from the stem cell graft donor, taken from the stem cell graft. The clonotype comes from a human donor who donated a stem cell graft to a child with acute myeloid leukemia. This chain's CDR3 is CASSLYSTGEGTEAFF. CDR3 coding DNA: TGTGCCAGCTCACTTTACTCGACAGGGGAGGGCACTGAAGCTTTCTTT. Full variable domain (rest looked up from reference TRBV18 and TRBJ1-1): NAGVMQNPRHLVRRRGQEARLRCSPMKGHSHVYWYRQLPEEGLKFMVYLQKENIIDESGMPKERFSAEFPKEGPSILRIQQVVRGDSAAYFCASSLYSTGEGTEAFFGQGTRLTVV.